The next 24 T cell receptor beta chains were all read from a single sample in a study of blood T cell repertoires in COVID-19. Generated by immunoSEQ multiplex PCR, the TCRdb table keeps only in-frame clones and is missing some. The sample lists 200,000 to 250,000 clones; about nine tenths were seen once. Sequenced sample: peripheral blood. The source is a man aged 80 or over with acute or convalescent COVID-19.

The V call is TRBV24-1, the J call TRBJ1-5; 7 bases match TRBD1. The junction had 2 bases not matched to a gene; V was cut back by 9 bases and J by 1 base. There are 13 residues in the CDR3. Germline-derived CDR1 and CDR2 are KGHDR and SFDVKD. The CDR3: CATDRESNQPQHF. CDR3 coding DNA: TGTGCCACCGACAGGGAAAGCAATCAGCCCCAGCATTTT.

The chain carries TRBV6-2 or TRBV6-3 and TRBJ2-3; D not certain. This CDR3 region has 12 residues. Germline V lookup: CDR1 MNHEY, CDR2 SVGEGT. V dropped 2 bases and J dropped 5 bases, with 5 bases sitting between them. The CDR3 sequence: CASSYALDTQYF. The CDR3 coding sequence is TGTGCCAGCAGTTACGCACTAGATACGCAGTATTTT.

In DNA form, the CDR3 reads TGTGCCAGCAGCTTGACATTAAGCTCTGGAAACACCATATATTTT. As protein: CASSLTLSSGNTIYF. The rearrangement joins TRBV11-2 to TRBJ1-3; D gene ambiguous. Germline V lookup: CDR1 SGHAT, CDR2 FQNNGV. This CDR3 is 15 amino acids long. The V and J ends lost 3 bases and 0 bases respectively, with 9 bases between them.

The chain carries TRBV14 and TRBJ1-6, with D perhaps matching TRBD1 (5 bases). Trimming cost V 1 base and J 6 bases, with 10 bases left between them. The CDR3 loop spans 15 amino acids. Per the germline V gene, CDR1 is SGHDN and CDR2 is FVKESK. The CDR3 region is CASSQGGGGNSPLHF. The CDR3 DNA reads TGTGCCAGCAGCCAAGGGGGCGGTGGTAATTCACCCCTCCACTTT.

V and J are TRBV5-6 and TRBJ1-1; 8 bases are a match to TRBD1. Trimming at V came to 4 bases and at J to 8 bases, leaving 7 bases not matched to a gene. In germline, CDR1 is SGHDT, CDR2 YYEEEE. CDR3 length equals 13 residues. The CDR3 DNA reads as TGTGCCAGCAGCCAAGGGACAGGCGGAGAAGCTTTCTTT. The encoded protein is CASSQGTGGEAFF.

The chain combines TRBV28 with TRBJ1-3, with a possible D match to TRBD1 (5 bases). Trimming removed 8 bases at V and 5 bases at J, with 16 bases between. CDR1 MDHEN and CDR2 SYDVKM come from the germline V gene. The length of the CDR3 is 14 residues. CDR3 protein: CASSVGGTRNTIYF. As DNA, the CDR3 is TGTGCCAGCTCCGTCGGGGGGACCAGAAACACCATATATTTT.

The V call is TRBV24-1, the J call TRBJ2-6, with TRBD2 as a possible D gene (6 bases). CDR1 KGHDR and CDR2 SFDVKD come from the germline V gene. V was cut by 4 bases and J by 1 base, with 10 bases left in between. The CDR3 loop spans 16 amino acids. Here the CDR3 DNA reads TGTGCCACCAGTGACACTGGGAGGTCTGGGGCCAACGTCCTGACTTTC. Protein product: CATSDTGRSGANVLTF.

The DNA of the CDR3 is TGTGCCAGCAGCCCAGGGGCGGGCGGGAGGGGCACCGGGGAGCTGTTTTTT. Translated, it gives CASSPGAGGRGTGELFF. The rearrangement uses TRBV4-2 and TRBJ2-2; 9 bases map to TRBD2. The CDR3 covers 17 residues. Germline CDR1 LGHNA, CDR2 YNFKEQ. V shed 4 bases and J 4 bases; nucleotides not matched to a gene: 10.

This clone was picked up a small number of times. J is TRBJ1-5 and V is TRBV28; the match to TRBD1 covers 10 bases. CDR1 and CDR2 (germline): MDHEN, SYDVKM. The length of the CDR3 is 16 residues. Trimming took 2 bases from V and 4 from J; bases not matched to a gene: 5. The CDR3 protein is CASSLGDRGRNQPQHF. Here the CDR3 DNA reads TGTGCCAGCAGTTTAGGAGACAGGGGGCGTAATCAGCCCCAGCATTTT.

The chain carries TRBV10-3 and TRBJ2-5; perhaps TRBD2 as D (6 bases). The germline CDR1 and CDR2 sequences are ENHRY and SYGVKD. V gave up 5 bases and J gave up 5 bases, with 9 bases separating them. CDR3 length: 12 residues. The CDR3 region is CAISSGPETQYF. In nucleotides, the CDR3 is TGTGCCATCAGTAGCGGGCCCGAGACCCAGTACTTC.

V is TRBV30 and J is TRBJ1-1; 8 bases agree with TRBD1. Germline V gene sequence: CDR1 GTSNPN, CDR2 SVGIG (reference sequence). CDR3 size: 14 residues. V was clipped by 3 bases and J by 4 bases; unmatched bases: 7. CDR3 in amino acids: CAWSSAGGGTEAFF. CDR3 in DNA: TGTGCCTGGAGCTCAGCAGGGGGCGGCACTGAAGCTTTCTTT.

The V gene is TRBV19, the J gene TRBJ1-5; 9 positions match TRBD1. The CDR3 contains 16 residues. Germline V gives CDR1 LNHDA, CDR2 SQIVND (reference sequence). Trimming at V came to 5 bases and at J to 2 bases, leaving 7 bases not matched to a gene. Here the CDR3 reads CASSSTTGGGNQPQHF. DNA for the CDR3: TGTGCCAGTAGTTCCACTACAGGGGGCGGCAATCAGCCCCAGCATTTT.

This clone has only a few counts. The chain links TRBV5-4 to TRBJ2-1; D is possibly TRBD1 (5 bases). With 3 bases removed from V and 9 bases from J, the gap between germline ends came to 10 bases. CDR3 size: 12 residues. Germline V CDR1 and CDR2: SGHNT, YYREEE (reference sequence). In nucleotides, the CDR3 is TGTGCCAGCAGCTCACCCACAGGTGAGCAGTTCTTC. This gives the protein CASSSPTGEQFF. The full variable domain, its missing parts supplied by reference TRBV5-4 and TRBJ2-1, is ETGVTQSPTHLIKTRGQQVTLRCSSQSGHNTVSWYQQALGQGPQFIFQYYREEENGRGNFPPRFSGLQFPNYSSELNVNALELDDSALYLCASSSPTGEQFFGPGTRLTVL.

This clone was observed a few times. The chain is built from TRBV7-2 and TRBJ2-2, with no clear D. CDR3 length: 18 residues. The germline CDR1 and CDR2 sequences are SGHTA and FQGNSA. Trimming took off 1 base at V and 4 bases at J, with 19 bases between the two ends. CDR3 sequence reads: CASSLVRWSYRSTGELFF. The DNA of the CDR3 is TGTGCCAGCAGCTTAGTGAGATGGTCCTATCGGTCCACCGGGGAGCTGTTTTTT.

This chain uses TRBV10-1 with TRBJ2-1, with 8 bases aligning to TRBD2. Germline trimming cut 10 bases from V and 5 bases from J; bases unmatched to any gene: 4. The CDR3 runs 12 residues. Germline CDR1 is WNHNN and CDR2 is SYGVQD (reference sequence). The DNA for the CDR3 is TGCGCCAACATAGCGGGGCACAATGAGCAGTTCTTC. It codes for CANIAGHNEQFF.

The rearrangement links TRBV24-1 to TRBJ2-2, with TRBD1 identical over 9 bases. V was pared by 9 bases and J by 3 bases, with 7 bases of the junction left unmatched. The CDR3 is 15 amino acids. Germline-derived CDR1 and CDR2 are KGHDR and SFDVKD. The CDR3 here is CATGRGQGYTGELFF. DNA for the CDR3: TGTGCCACCGGCAGGGGACAGGGCTACACCGGGGAGCTGTTTTTT.

The V gene is TRBV10-3, the J gene TRBJ2-7; D unresolved. CDR3 length: 12 residues. Trimming pared 2 bases from V and 7 bases from J, leaving 9 bases between. Looked up from germline, CDR1 is ENHRY and CDR2 is SYGVKD. CDR3 DNA: TGTGCCATCAGTGAGACTATGCCAGAGCAGTACTTC. This translates into CAISETMPEQYF.

CDR3 region: CASSSRLAGSSYNEQFF. CDR3 nucleotide sequence: TGTGCCAGCAGCTCCCGACTAGCGGGGAGCTCCTACAATGAGCAGTTCTTC. The V gene is TRBV21-1, the J gene TRBJ2-1; the table's TRBD2 call for D was not verified on the DNA. TRBV21-1 is designated a pseudogene. This CDR3 contains 17 residues.

This clone was observed a few times. The V call is TRBV6-2 or TRBV6-3, the J call TRBJ2-1, with 8 nucleotides matching TRBD2. Germline V gene sequence: CDR1 MNHEY, CDR2 SVGEGT. The CDR3 is 16 residues long. V lost 5 bases and J lost 1; bases outside the gene matches: 7. The CDR3 coding sequence is TGTGCCAGCAGTCCACGACTAGCGCGTTCCTACAATGAGCAGTTCTTC. Its protein is CASSPRLARSYNEQFF.

This rearrangement joins TRBV7-2 to TRBJ2-3, with 7 positions matching TRBD2. Germline V gene lookup returns CDR1 SGHTA and CDR2 FQGNSA. This CDR3 spans 16 amino acids. J gave up 3 bases and V 3 bases, and 9 bases lay outside the gene matches. As DNA, the CDR3 is TGTGCCAGCAGCTTCCAGGGTGTACTAGCGACAGATACGCAGTATTTT. As protein: CASSFQGVLATDTQYF.

This sequence joins TRBV6-5 and TRBJ2-1; the match to TRBD1 covers 11 bases. J gave up 6 bases and V 6 bases, and 7 bases lay outside the gene matches. CDR3 length equals 15 residues. Germline V gives CDR1 MNHEY, CDR2 SVGAGI. This chain's CDR3 is CASSPGTGGRNEQFF. CDR3 nucleotide sequence: TGTGCCAGCAGCCCCGGGACAGGGGGTCGCAATGAGCAGTTCTTC.

The chain uses TRBV11-3 and TRBJ1-1; no clear D. Between the trimmed V and J ends, which lost 2 bases and 10 bases, there was a span of 14 bases. This CDR3 has 13 residues. Germline V lookup: CDR1 SGHNT, CDR2 YENEEA. CDR3 residues: CASSLSSTSLAFF. The CDR3 DNA sequence: TGTGCCAGCAGCTTATCATCTACCTCCCTAGCTTTCTTT.

The chain recombines TRBV21-1 with TRBJ1-4; the table calls TRBD1, which could not be checked here. TRBV21-1 counts as a pseudogene. This CDR3 has 17 residues. CDR3 in DNA: TGTGCCAGCACTTACCAGGGGCAAGGGGCAACTAATGAAAAACTGTTTTTT. Amino acids: CASTYQGQGATNEKLFF.

This chain links TRBV24-1 with TRBJ2-3, with D possibly matching TRBD2 (5 bases). The germline V and J ends were trimmed by 7 bases and 1 base, with 14 bases remaining between them. Germline loops: CDR1 KGHDR, CDR2 SFDVKD. The CDR3 covers 15 residues. The CDR3 protein is CATSVSSSGTDTQYF. The DNA for the CDR3 is TGTGCCACCAGCGTCTCTAGCTCTGGCACAGATACGCAGTATTTT.